This T cell receptor (beta chain) was sequenced for a study of Tregs in tolerant kidney transplant recipients. Study overall: Recipients received nonmyeloablative bone marrow transplants from related graft donors, with transient mixed chimerism.

Unstimulated Tregs (CD4+CD25+CD127-) and CD4+CD25- non-Tregs were sorted from PBMCs. On this clone: Antigen unknown.

Study-level findings and limits: Tregs expanded with activated donor B cells seemed most donor-specific.

Assay: immunoSEQ multiplex PCR; the TCRdb copy retains only in-frame clones and omits some. This sample has 50,000 to 80,000 clones, with less than 98% found just once. The sequence came from a human donor who received a combined kidney and bone marrow transplant. Source: Tregs from blood, taken before the transplant.

The CDR3 DNA sequence: TGTGCCAGCAGCGCCGACAGTATATTTTCCAATGAGCAGTTCTTC. Translated, it gives CASSADSIFSNEQFF. V usage is TRBV9 and J usage is TRBJ2-1; TRBD1 might be the D (5 bases). Germline V gives CDR1 SGDLS, CDR2 YYNGEE. The V gene lost 3 bases and the J gene lost 6 bases, with 16 bases spanning the gap. The CDR3 runs to 15 residues.